The rows below give T cell receptor beta chains drawn from one sample of a study of blood T cell repertoires in COVID-19. Method: immunoSEQ multiplex PCR; TCRdb's copy keeps in-frame clones and lacks some. Among about 150,000 clones listed, around 80% were seen once. What was sequenced was peripheral blood. These receptors were obtained from a woman aged 55-75 years with acute or convalescent COVID-19. The CDR3 runs from the conserved cysteine through the conserved F or W. The D gene is left open where the match is weak. Size tells how often a clone was seen (once, few, many) or the class of an expanded clone, and some rows leave it out.

>.|TRBJ1-2|.|TRBV9
CASSGDWGGGYTF
TGTGCCAGCAGCGGAGACTGGGGAGGAGGCTACACCTTC
>medium-sized|TRBJ1-1|.|TRBV6-5
CASSNGPTSAEAFF
TGTGCCAGCAGCAACGGCCCTACTAGCGCTGAAGCTTTCTTT
>.|TRBJ2-5|TRBD2|TRBV2
CASSERTSGLGETQYF
TGTGCCAGCAGTGAACGGACTAGCGGGCTGGGAGAGACCCAGTACTTC
>.|TRBJ1-1|.|TRBV29-1
CSVRNTLNTEAFF
TGCAGCGTGAGGAACACCTTGAACACTGAAGCTTTCTTT
>.|TRBJ2-1|TRBD1|TRBV19
CASSMGQGAYNEQFF
TGTGCCAGTAGTATGGGACAGGGGGCCTACAATGAGCAGTTCTTC
>.|TRBJ1-4|.|TRBV3-1/TRBV3-2
CASSPRQEKLFF
TGTGCCAGCAGCCCCCGACAGGAAAAACTGTTTTTT
>.|TRBJ2-4|TRBD1|TRBV7-9
CASSRGQGSDSKNIQYF
TGTGCCAGCAGCCGGGGACAGGGGAGCGATTCCAAAAACATTCAGTACTTC
>.|TRBJ2-5|TRBD2|TRBV12-3/TRBV12-4
CASSSGLGETQYF
TGTGCCAGCAGTTCCGGACTAGGAGAGACCCAGTACTTC
>.|TRBJ1-1|.|TRBV28
CASSSSWQADSGAFF
TGTGCCAGCAGTTCCTCCTGGCAAGCCGACTCCGGAGCTTTCTTT
>.|TRBJ2-2|TRBD1|TRBV19
CAGSYSGTGGTGELFF
TGTGCCGGATCCTACTCCGGGACAGGGGGGACCGGGGAGCTGTTTTTT
>.|TRBJ2-1|TRBD1|TRBV29-1
CSGRTGGLVSYNEQFF
TGCAGCGGTCGGACAGGGGGTTTAGTCTCCTACAATGAGCAGTTCTTC
>.|TRBJ1-2|.|TRBV10-3
CAISEQTVNYGYTF
TGTGCCATCAGTGAGCAAACGGTGAACTATGGCTACACCTTC
>.|TRBJ2-7|TRBD1|TRBV10-3
CAISSRQGPYEQYF
TGTGCCATCAGTTCCAGACAGGGGCCCTACGAGCAGTACTTC
>.|TRBJ2-6|.|TRBV6-2/TRBV6-3
CASSLRGAGANVLTF
TGTGCCAGCAGTCTCAGGGGAGCTGGGGCCAACGTCCTGACTTTC
>.|TRBJ2-7|TRBD1|TRBV19
CASSIGQGRSYEQYF
TGTGCCAGTAGTATAGGACAGGGGAGATCCTACGAGCAGTACTTC
>.|TRBJ1-2|TRBD1|TRBV7-2
CASSFGQGAGYTF
TGTGCCAGCAGCTTCGGACAGGGGGCTGGCTACACCTTC
>.|TRBJ2-1|TRBD1|TRBV28
CASSSHYRGSNEQFF
TGTGCCAGCAGTTCCCATTACAGGGGTAGCAATGAGCAGTTCTTC
>.|TRBJ1-2|.|TRBV10-3
CAIKQDYPGGYTF
TGTGCCATCAAGCAGGACTACCCCGGGGGCTACACCTTC
>.|TRBJ1-5|TRBD1|TRBV15
CATSTGRDRGTSNQPQHF
TGTGCCACCAGCACCGGCCGGGACAGGGGAACTAGCAATCAGCCCCAGCATTTT
>.|TRBJ2-5|.|TRBV5-1
CASSLGVDLVRETQYF
TGCGCCAGCAGCTTGGGGGTGGATCTAGTTCGGGAGACCCAGTACTTC
>.|TRBJ1-3|.|TRBV19
CASSRQANSGNTIYF
TGTGCCAGTAGTAGACAGGCGAACTCTGGAAACACCATATATTTT
>.|TRBJ2-1|TRBD1|TRBV7-2
CASSPTGYNEQFF
TGTGCCAGCAGCCCGACAGGGTACAATGAGCAGTTCTTC
>.|TRBJ2-1|TRBD1|TRBV4-3
CASSHNLDRGGNEQFF
TGCGCCAGCAGCCATAACCTCGACAGGGGGGGCAATGAGCAGTTCTTC
>.|TRBJ2-2|TRBD2|TRBV9
CASSVVPSGRANTGELFF
TGTGCCAGCAGCGTAGTTCCTAGCGGTCGAGCGAACACCGGGGAGCTGTTTTTT
>.|TRBJ2-5|.|TRBV27
CASSTSGAPKTQYF
TGTGCCAGCAGTACCTCAGGGGCCCCGAAGACCCAGTACTTC
>.|TRBJ1-5|.|TRBV4-1
CASSRIPPSDGNQPQHF
TGCGCCAGCAGCCGTATACCCCCCAGCGATGGCAATCAGCCCCAGCATTTT
>.|TRBJ1-2|.|TRBV9
CASSVNPGGYTF
TGTGCCAGCAGCGTAAACCCAGGGGGCTACACCTTC
>.|TRBJ1-1|.|TRBV2
CASSDRVWTEAFF
TGTGCCAGCAGTGACAGGGTTTGGACTGAAGCTTTCTTT
>once|TRBJ1-2|.|TRBV5-6
CASRWRGTNYGYTF
TGTGCCAGCAGGTGGAGAGGGACTAACTATGGCTACACCTTC
>.|TRBJ2-3|TRBD1|TRBV10-2
CASSPTGTTDTQYF
TGCGCCAGCAGCCCGACAGGGACCACAGATACGCAGTATTTT
>.|TRBJ1-2|.|TRBV30
CAWTPSNRAGGYTF
TGTGCCTGGACGCCCTCAAACAGGGCTGGGGGCTACACCTTC
>.|TRBJ2-7|.|TRBV3-1/TRBV3-2
CASSLSRYEQYF
TGTGCCAGCAGCCTAAGTCGGTACGAGCAGTACTTC
>.|TRBJ2-7|TRBD1|TRBV28
CASMGQGHEQYF
TGTGCCAGCATGGGACAGGGTCATGAGCAGTACTTC
>.|TRBJ1-6|.|TRBV5-1
CASSMGWTGNSPLHF
TGCGCCAGCAGCATGGGATGGACGGGGAATTCACCCCTCCACTTT
>.|TRBJ2-5|.|TRBV11-3
CASSPSPLRLRRAQETQYF
TGTGCCAGCAGCCCCTCACCGCTGAGGCTACGCAGGGCTCAAGAGACCCAGTACTTC
>.|TRBJ1-2|.|TRBV4-3
CASSQDQGNYGYTF
TGCGCCAGCAGCCAAGATCAGGGCAACTATGGCTACACCTTC
>.|TRBJ2-7|TRBD2|TRBV4-2
CASSQDRTSGPYEQYF
TGTGCCAGCAGCCAAGATCGGACTAGCGGCCCCTACGAGCAGTACTTC
>.|TRBJ1-4|.|TRBV5-4
CASSSGQYKEKLFF
TGTGCCAGCAGCTCTGGACAGTATAAAGAAAAACTGTTTTTT
>.|TRBJ1-1|TRBD1|TRBV6-5
CASSYRTGGSNTEAFF
TGTGCCAGCAGTTACCGGACAGGGGGATCGAACACTGAAGCTTTCTTT
>.|TRBJ1-1|TRBD1|TRBV2
CASRGQGVRNTEAFF
TGTGCCAGCCGGGGACAGGGCGTTCGGAACACTGAAGCTTTCTTT
>.|TRBJ2-1|TRBD1|TRBV7-6
CASSQGQGRQFF
TGTGCCAGCAGCCAAGGACAGGGTCGGCAGTTCTTC
>.|TRBJ1-1|.|TRBV12-3/TRBV12-4
CASSPGQYEAFF
TGTGCCAGCAGCCCAGGACAGTATGAAGCTTTCTTT
>.|TRBJ2-2|TRBD1|TRBV9
CASSDRDRRTGELFF
TGTGCCAGCAGCGACCGGGACAGAAGGACCGGGGAGCTGTTTTTT
>.|TRBJ2-3|TRBD2|TRBV5-4
CASSHPSGETDTQYF
TGTGCCAGCAGCCATCCTAGCGGGGAAACAGATACGCAGTATTTT
>.|TRBJ2-7|.|TRBV5-1
CASSSGSLSYEQYF
TGCGCCAGCAGCTCCGGGTCGTTATCCTACGAGCAGTACTTC
>once|TRBJ1-2|.|TRBV7-9
CASSLAAVSFYGYTF
TGTGCCAGCAGCCTGGCGGCGGTTTCCTTCTATGGCTACACCTTC
>.|TRBJ2-5|TRBD1|TRBV19
CASSGDRRETQYF
TGTGCCAGTAGTGGGGACAGAAGAGAGACCCAGTACTTC